A selection of T cell receptor beta chains follows, all from one sample in a study of cytomegalovirus exposure and HLA in healthy donors. The table came from immunoSEQ multiplex PCR; TCRdb's copy has only in-frame clones and leaves some out. The clone table shows over 100,000 clones, with the ten largest holding about 1.5%. Sequencing used PBMCs. The source is a woman in her thirties or forties in good health and CMV-seropositive. Each CDR3 is given with its conserved first and last residue. The order of the fields is V gene, D gene, J gene, CDR3 DNA, CDR3 protein. D genes are given only for firm matches.

V: TRBV4-1
D: -
J: TRBJ1-3
DNA: TGCGCCAGCAGCCAAGATCCCCCACAGACACGGAACACCATATATTTT
CDR3: CASSQDPPQTRNTIYF

V: TRBV19
D: -
J: TRBJ2-7
DNA: TGTGCCAGTAGTCTGGCAGGCTCCTACGAGCAGTACTTC
CDR3: CASSLAGSYEQYF

V: TRBV13
D: TRBD1
J: TRBJ2-3
DNA: TGTGCCAGCAGCCCAGGGGGCGGGACAACAGATACGCAGTATTTT
CDR3: CASSPGGGTTDTQYF

V: TRBV30
D: TRBD2
J: TRBJ2-3
DNA: TGTGCCTGGAGTGAAGCGGGAGGTGCAGATACGCAGTATTTT
CDR3: CAWSEAGGADTQYF

V: TRBV6-6
D: -
J: TRBJ1-1
DNA: TGTGCCAGCAGTTACTCGATGGCAGTCATGAACACTGAAGCTTTCTTT
CDR3: CASSYSMAVMNTEAFF

V: TRBV9
D: TRBD1
J: TRBJ2-3
DNA: TGTGCCAGCAGCGTAGTGGGACAGGGGATGGATACGCAGTATTTT
CDR3: CASSVVGQGMDTQYF

V: TRBV5-1
D: TRBD1
J: TRBJ1-2
DNA: TGCGCCAGCAGCTTGGAGGGACAGGGATTATATGGCTACACCTTC
CDR3: CASSLEGQGLYGYTF

V: TRBV5-1
D: -
J: TRBJ1-3
DNA: TGCGCCAGCAGCATGCAGGGTTCTGGAAACACCATATATTTT
CDR3: CASSMQGSGNTIYF

V: TRBV2
D: TRBD1
J: TRBJ2-7
DNA: TGTGCCAGCAGTGAGGCCCGGGACAGGGGTTACGAGCAGTACTTC
CDR3: CASSEARDRGYEQYF

V: TRBV5-5
D: -
J: TRBJ2-7
DNA: TGTGCCAGCAGCTTTGCAGGGGCCGAGCAGTACTTC
CDR3: CASSFAGAEQYF

V: TRBV9
D: TRBD2
J: TRBJ2-1
DNA: TGTGCCAGCAGCGCCGGGACTAGCCCTACCAATGAGCAGTTCTTC
CDR3: CASSAGTSPTNEQFF

V: TRBV27
D: TRBD1
J: TRBJ1-2
DNA: TGTGCCAGCAGGGGGACAGTAGCTAACTATGGCTACACCTTC
CDR3: CASRGTVANYGYTF

V: TRBV18
D: -
J: TRBJ1-3
DNA: TGTGCCAGCTCACCTGAACTTTCGAAAGGAAACACCATATATTTT
CDR3: CASSPELSKGNTIYF

V: TRBV7-2
D: -
J: TRBJ2-3
DNA: TGTGCCAGCAGCTTCCGGGCAGATACGCAGTATTTT
CDR3: CASSFRADTQYF

V: TRBV7-3
D: TRBD2
J: TRBJ2-1
DNA: TGTGCCAGCAGCTTATCCTTAGCGGGGGACCGTTTGTTCTTC
CDR3: CASSLSLAGDRLFF

V: TRBV2
D: TRBD2
J: TRBJ2-7
DNA: TGTGCCAGCAGGGACCTAGCGGGCGAATACCCCTACGAGCAGTACTTC
CDR3: CASRDLAGEYPYEQYF

V: TRBV7-9
D: TRBD2
J: TRBJ2-7
DNA: TGTGCCAGCTCGACTTTGAGCGGGAAACGGCCCTACGAGCAGTACTTC
CDR3: CASSTLSGKRPYEQYF

V: TRBV4-2
D: TRBD2
J: TRBJ2-1
DNA: TGTGCCAGCAGCCAAGAAACGGGAGGGCCGGGTGAGCAGTTCTTC
CDR3: CASSQETGGPGEQFF

V: TRBV5-1
D: TRBD1
J: TRBJ2-1
DNA: TGCGCCAGCAGCTCTAGCGACAGGGGGAGGGATGAGCAGTTCTTC
CDR3: CASSSSDRGRDEQFF

V: TRBV5-6
D: TRBD2
J: TRBJ2-7
DNA: TGTGCCAGCAGCTCCCCTGGGGGGGTAGGCGAGCAGTACTTC
CDR3: CASSSPGGVGEQYF

V: TRBV29-1
D: -
J: TRBJ2-6
DNA: TGCAGCGTTATGGACAGAGTAAACTCTGGGGCCAACGTCCTGACTTTC
CDR3: CSVMDRVNSGANVLTF

V: TRBV4-2
D: TRBD2
J: TRBJ2-3
DNA: TGTGCCAGCAGCCAAGACCCGACTAGCGGGAGATCAAATACGCAGTATTTT
CDR3: CASSQDPTSGRSNTQYF

V: TRBV27
D: TRBD1
J: TRBJ2-7
DNA: TGTGCCACTTCTCCGGGACAGCTATACGAGCAGTACTTC
CDR3: CATSPGQLYEQYF

V: TRBV13
D: TRBD1
J: TRBJ2-7
DNA: TGTGCCAGCAGCTCTCCGGGACAGGGGTCGCGAGAGCAGTACTTC
CDR3: CASSSPGQGSREQYF

V: TRBV6-5
D: TRBD2
J: TRBJ2-3
DNA: TGTGCCAGCATTACTCTAGCGGGAGGAGATACGCAGTATTTT
CDR3: CASITLAGGDTQYF

V: TRBV5-6
D: -
J: TRBJ2-1
DNA: TGTGCCAGCAGCTTGACACGGAGCTCCTACAATGAGCAGTTCTTC
CDR3: CASSLTRSSYNEQFF

V: TRBV30
D: -
J: TRBJ2-3
DNA: TGTGCCTGGAGTCAGCGGAGAAGCACAGATACGCAGTATTTT
CDR3: CAWSQRRSTDTQYF

V: TRBV7-8
D: -
J: TRBJ2-7
DNA: TGTGCCAGCAGCTTACGGGGGGCCCTCTACGAGCAGTACTTC
CDR3: CASSLRGALYEQYF

V: TRBV28
D: TRBD2
J: TRBJ2-7
DNA: TGTGCCAGCAGTTTTCGCACTAGCGGAAGTAGCTACGAGCAGTACTTC
CDR3: CASSFRTSGSSYEQYF

V: TRBV7-2
D: TRBD2
J: TRBJ2-7
DNA: TGTGCCAGCAGCATCGGGACTAGCGGGATCGGCGAGCAGTACTTC
CDR3: CASSIGTSGIGEQYF

V: TRBV19
D: TRBD2
J: TRBJ2-7
DNA: TGTGCCAGTAGTATGAAACGGGAGGGACTCTCGGGGCAGTACTTC
CDR3: CASSMKREGLSGQYF

V: TRBV30
D: TRBD1
J: TRBJ2-3
DNA: TGTGCCTGGACCGCCGGGACAGGGGGCGCGATGGGTACGCAGTATTTT
CDR3: CAWTAGTGGAMGTQYF

V: TRBV7-2
D: TRBD1
J: TRBJ1-5
DNA: TGTGCCAGCAGCCGAACAGGGGACAATCAGCCCCAGCATTTT
CDR3: CASSRTGDNQPQHF

V: TRBV7-9
D: TRBD1
J: TRBJ2-3
DNA: TGTGCCAGCAGCCCTAGACAGGGGGGGCAAGAAGATACGCAGTATTTT
CDR3: CASSPRQGGQEDTQYF

V: TRBV7-8
D: -
J: TRBJ1-2
DNA: TGTGCCAGCAGCTTAGTTTTTACGGTTGCTAACTATGGCTACACCTTC
CDR3: CASSLVFTVANYGYTF

V: TRBV27
D: -
J: TRBJ2-3
DNA: TGTGCCAGCAGTTCACCGGGACTGACCACAGATACGCAGTATTTT
CDR3: CASSSPGLTTDTQYF

V: TRBV27
D: -
J: TRBJ2-7
DNA: TGTGCCAGCAGTTTACTAGGCGGGGCTAGCGTGTCCTACGAGCAGTACTTC
CDR3: CASSLLGGASVSYEQYF

V: TRBV5-1
D: -
J: TRBJ2-7
DNA: TGCGCCAGCAGCTTGGGGGGCAACTACGAGCAGTACTTC
CDR3: CASSLGGNYEQYF

V: TRBV10-1
D: TRBD2
J: TRBJ2-3
DNA: TGCGTCTCCCGCGGGAGGGCCCCGGATACGCAGTATTTT
CDR3: CVSRGRAPDTQYF

V: TRBV6-5
D: -
J: TRBJ2-7
DNA: TGTGCCAGCAGTTACGGAGAATACGAGCAGTACTTC
CDR3: CASSYGEYEQYF

V: TRBV7-2
D: TRBD2
J: TRBJ2-1
DNA: TGTGCCAGCAGCAAAGGCCCTAGCGGGATCGGGGAGCAGTTCTTC
CDR3: CASSKGPSGIGEQFF

V: TRBV6-5
D: TRBD2
J: TRBJ2-3
DNA: TGTGCCAGCAGTCCATCGGGCGGGAGGTCAGATACGCAGTATTTT
CDR3: CASSPSGGRSDTQYF

V: TRBV4-1
D: -
J: TRBJ1-5
DNA: TGCGCCAGCAGCCACCCGAAGGGGTCCCAGCATTTT
CDR3: CASSHPKGSQHF

V: TRBV4-1
D: -
J: TRBJ2-7
DNA: TGCGCCAGCAGCCAAGACGCGCGGGCCTACGAGCAGTACTTC
CDR3: CASSQDARAYEQYF